The rows below give T cell receptor beta chains drawn from one sample of a study of Graves' ophthalmopathy and Graves' hyperthyroidism. TCRdb ran MiXCR on the multiplex PCR reads and lists one entry per CDR3 protein. The data hold some 350,000 distinct CDR3 sequences, with approximately 18% observed a single time. The sample comprised peripheral blood. All receptors come from an adult woman with stable Graves' hyperthyroidism. CDR3s leave out the opening cysteine and the closing phenylalanine or tryptophan. D genes are given only for firm matches. Clone size is not always given. Where it is, it says once, few, many or a class for expanded clones.

CDR3aa: SAQKENTEAF
d_gene: -
abundance: many
v_gene: TRBV20-1

CDR3aa: ASREGFSYEQY
d_gene: -
abundance: -
v_gene: TRBV19

CDR3aa: ASGGAGGTGELF
d_gene: TRBD1
abundance: many
v_gene: TRBV12-5

CDR3aa: ASSFGGGSSWTNTGELF
d_gene: TRBD2
abundance: few
v_gene: TRBV12-3/TRBV12-4

CDR3aa: SARLGVRAEGYT
d_gene: -
abundance: many
v_gene: TRBV20-1

CDR3aa: AWNQQGRTEAF
d_gene: -
abundance: many
v_gene: TRBV30

CDR3aa: ASSLWFRDTDYGYT
d_gene: -
abundance: -
v_gene: TRBV11-1

CDR3aa: ASSGQRDQETQY
d_gene: -
abundance: few
v_gene: TRBV4-2

CDR3aa: ASSLFSGRIKETQY
d_gene: TRBD2
abundance: many
v_gene: TRBV7-8

CDR3aa: SVRRNTEAF
d_gene: -
abundance: many
v_gene: TRBV29-1

CDR3aa: ASRDRDEQY
d_gene: TRBD1
abundance: many
v_gene: TRBV6-2/TRBV6-3

CDR3aa: ASNDRLTTGELF
d_gene: -
abundance: many
v_gene: TRBV6-1

CDR3aa: AISELAGEETQY
d_gene: TRBD2
abundance: -
v_gene: TRBV10-3

CDR3aa: ASSYHGSEGEGYGYT
d_gene: -
abundance: many
v_gene: TRBV5-1

CDR3aa: AISESSDTQY
d_gene: -
abundance: many
v_gene: TRBV10-3

CDR3aa: ASSSDRRDAF
d_gene: -
abundance: many
v_gene: TRBV18

CDR3aa: ASTKGGNGNTIY
d_gene: -
abundance: many
v_gene: TRBV5-5

CDR3aa: ASSSGGGSGANVLT
d_gene: TRBD2
abundance: many
v_gene: TRBV28

CDR3aa: ASSYGGQGKHEQY
d_gene: TRBD1
abundance: many
v_gene: TRBV6-2/TRBV6-3

CDR3aa: ASTSWVLSYEQY
d_gene: -
abundance: many
v_gene: TRBV12-3/TRBV12-4

CDR3aa: ASSRSGMYEQY
d_gene: -
abundance: many
v_gene: TRBV6-5

CDR3aa: ASSQGDTIY
d_gene: -
abundance: many
v_gene: TRBV6-1

CDR3aa: ASSTGTSGSGEQY
d_gene: TRBD2
abundance: -
v_gene: TRBV28

CDR3aa: ASSSWTSGRIVYEQY
d_gene: TRBD2
abundance: many
v_gene: TRBV6-2/TRBV6-3

CDR3aa: ASSEIQGKGQPQH
d_gene: -
abundance: many
v_gene: TRBV2

CDR3aa: ASSLWPRQAYYEQY
d_gene: -
abundance: many
v_gene: TRBV5-5

CDR3aa: ASSLGQGAREQY
d_gene: TRBD1
abundance: many
v_gene: TRBV5-1

CDR3aa: ASSSNRGVNYGYT
d_gene: TRBD1
abundance: few
v_gene: TRBV18

CDR3aa: ASSPRWDVSTEAF
d_gene: -
abundance: many
v_gene: TRBV19

CDR3aa: SARDPSGLSYEQY
d_gene: TRBD2
abundance: -
v_gene: TRBV20-1

CDR3aa: ASSLFASGGEQY
d_gene: TRBD2
abundance: many
v_gene: TRBV27

CDR3aa: ASSYTGPYYEQY
d_gene: -
abundance: many
v_gene: TRBV6-5

CDR3aa: ASSYRDLSYEQY
d_gene: -
abundance: many
v_gene: TRBV6-2/TRBV6-3

CDR3aa: AWHRGGAGAEAF
d_gene: -
abundance: many
v_gene: TRBV30

CDR3aa: ASTLEGTDTEAF
d_gene: -
abundance: many
v_gene: TRBV7-9

CDR3aa: ASMGSTGETQY
d_gene: -
abundance: many
v_gene: TRBV19

CDR3aa: ASSLDAGTSGYEQY
d_gene: TRBD2
abundance: many
v_gene: TRBV5-5

CDR3aa: ASSVNRALNTEAF
d_gene: -
abundance: many
v_gene: TRBV9

CDR3aa: ASSQDSGRGSTNTEAF
d_gene: -
abundance: few
v_gene: TRBV4-1

CDR3aa: ASSSTIGELF
d_gene: -
abundance: many
v_gene: TRBV6-2/TRBV6-3

CDR3aa: ASLRDTASTEAF
d_gene: -
abundance: many
v_gene: TRBV5-1

CDR3aa: SARDRLWLPARRTGARYEQY
d_gene: -
abundance: many
v_gene: TRBV20-1

CDR3aa: ASSSRGSLWENIQY
d_gene: -
abundance: many
v_gene: TRBV28

CDR3aa: ASSYQGIQPQH
d_gene: -
abundance: many
v_gene: TRBV6-2/TRBV6-3

CDR3aa: SGSGGKTQY
d_gene: TRBD2
abundance: many
v_gene: TRBV29-1

CDR3aa: ASSQVGTVSEAF
d_gene: TRBD1
abundance: many
v_gene: TRBV4-1

CDR3aa: SARTPSGGAHGQPQH
d_gene: -
abundance: few
v_gene: TRBV20-1

CDR3aa: SVGTSAAYEQY
d_gene: -
abundance: -
v_gene: TRBV29-1

CDR3aa: ASSLNPLAEKETQY
d_gene: TRBD2
abundance: many
v_gene: TRBV7-8

CDR3aa: AVSGGHEQY
d_gene: TRBD2
abundance: many
v_gene: TRBV12-3/TRBV12-4

CDR3aa: ASSRTSVTYEQY
d_gene: TRBD2
abundance: many
v_gene: TRBV7-2